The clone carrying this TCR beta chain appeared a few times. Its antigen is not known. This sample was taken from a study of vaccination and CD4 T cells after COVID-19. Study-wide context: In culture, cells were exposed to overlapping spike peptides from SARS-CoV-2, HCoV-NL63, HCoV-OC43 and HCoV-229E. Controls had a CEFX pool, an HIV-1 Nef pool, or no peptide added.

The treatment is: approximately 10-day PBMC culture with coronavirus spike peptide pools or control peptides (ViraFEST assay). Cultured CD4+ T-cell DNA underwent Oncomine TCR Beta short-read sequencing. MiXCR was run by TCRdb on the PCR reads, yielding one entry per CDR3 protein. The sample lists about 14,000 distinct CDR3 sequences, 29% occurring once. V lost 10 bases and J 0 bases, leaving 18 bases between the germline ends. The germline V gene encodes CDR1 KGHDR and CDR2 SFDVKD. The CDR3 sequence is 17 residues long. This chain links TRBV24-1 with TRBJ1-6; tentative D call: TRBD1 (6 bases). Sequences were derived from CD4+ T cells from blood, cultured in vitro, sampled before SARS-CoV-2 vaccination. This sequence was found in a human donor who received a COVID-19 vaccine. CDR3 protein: CATKTGPKDSYNSPLHF. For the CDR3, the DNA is TGTGCCACAAAAACAGGGCCCAAAGACTCCTATAATTCACCCCTCCACTTT.